Described below is a single T cell receptor (beta chain) sequence and its context. Its specificity is not known. This CDR3 spans 14 amino acids. V trimming: 4 bases; J trimming: 3 bases; junction bases outside the gene matches: 4. Germline V gene data show CDR1 as MNHNY and CDR2 as SVGAGI (reference sequence). This entry comes from a study of cytomegalovirus exposure and HLA in healthy donors. Study-wide background: There were 90 million to 140 million unique TCR beta sequences, drawn from 150 million to 200 million T cells, in an earlier analysis. When 398 donors were genotyped, around 77% of them were found to fall in the Caucasian-associated ancestry cluster.

Notes on the study in general: Of the V segments, some could not be distinguished, including TRBV6-2 and TRBV6-3, and were excluded.

This PCR relied on a set of 60 Vbeta primers and 13 Jbeta primers. Sequencing was performed with immunoSEQ multiplex PCR; in TCRdb, only in-frame clones are kept and a portion is missing. This table lists just over 40,000 clones. Sequencing was carried out using PBMCs. The receptor was derived from a man in his thirties or forties in good health and CMV-seronegative. V is TRBV6-6 and J is TRBJ2-7, with 9 bases lining up with TRBD1. CDR3 loop: CASSWTGENYEQYF. Written as DNA, the CDR3 is TGTGCCAGCAGTTGGACAGGGGAGAACTACGAGCAGTACTTC.